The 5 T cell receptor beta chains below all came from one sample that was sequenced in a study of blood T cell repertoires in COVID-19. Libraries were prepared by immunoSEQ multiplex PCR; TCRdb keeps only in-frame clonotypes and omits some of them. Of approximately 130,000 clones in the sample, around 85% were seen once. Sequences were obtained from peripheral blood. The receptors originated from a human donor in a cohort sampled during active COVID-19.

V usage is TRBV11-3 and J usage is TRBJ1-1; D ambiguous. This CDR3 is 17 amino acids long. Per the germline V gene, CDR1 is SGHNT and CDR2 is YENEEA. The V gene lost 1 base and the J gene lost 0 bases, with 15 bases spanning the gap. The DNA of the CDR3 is TGTGCCAGCAGCTTAGGGCGTTATTCGAGGGTGAACACTGAAGCTTTCTTT. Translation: CASSLGRYSRVNTEAFF.

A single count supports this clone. DNA for the CDR3: TGTGCCAGCAGTTTCGGACGGCGGGGCCAGTACTTC. Protein: CASSFGRRGQYF. This sequence joins TRBV28 and TRBJ2-5, with a tentative D call TRBD2 (6 bases). V was clipped by 3 bases and J by 10 bases, with 12 bases between them. Germline CDR1 and CDR2: MDHEN and SYDVKM. There are 12 residues in the CDR3.

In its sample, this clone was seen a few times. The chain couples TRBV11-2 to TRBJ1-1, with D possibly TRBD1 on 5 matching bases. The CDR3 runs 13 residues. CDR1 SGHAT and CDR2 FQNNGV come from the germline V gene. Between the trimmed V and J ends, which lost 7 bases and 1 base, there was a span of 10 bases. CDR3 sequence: CASTGGWNTEAFF. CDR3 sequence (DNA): TGTGCCAGCACCGGGGGTTGGAACACTGAAGCTTTCTTT.

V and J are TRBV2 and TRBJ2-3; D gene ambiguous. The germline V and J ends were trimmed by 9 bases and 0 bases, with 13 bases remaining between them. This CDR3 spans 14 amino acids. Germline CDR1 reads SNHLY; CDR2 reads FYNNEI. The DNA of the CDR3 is TGTGCCAGAAACTGGTACCCTAGCACAGATACGCAGTATTTT. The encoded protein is CARNWYPSTDTQYF.

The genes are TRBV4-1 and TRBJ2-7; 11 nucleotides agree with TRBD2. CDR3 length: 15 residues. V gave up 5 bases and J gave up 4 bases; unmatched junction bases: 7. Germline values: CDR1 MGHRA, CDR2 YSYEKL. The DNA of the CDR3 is TGCGCCAGCAGCTATACTAGCGGGGGCCCATACGAGCAGTACTTC. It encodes CASSYTSGGPYEQYF.